The source of this TCR beta chain is a study of vaccination effects on CD4 cells after COVID-19. Points from the study as a whole: Clones induced by infection and by vaccine showed marked clonal contraction late after vaccination. Only 1 of 255 vaccine-induced clones from healthy vaccinees cross-reacted with common cold coronaviruses.

The assay was immunoSEQ multiplex PCR, and TCRdb's table has in-frame clones only and misses some. The sample includes around 63,000 clones, about 71% seen only once; the top ten take 3% to 4%. This clone appeared a single time. The antigen is undetermined. Antigen-specific CD4+ T cells were first expanded with viral peptide pools by the ViraFEST assay and only then sequenced. Researchers isolated CD4+ T cells once 9 to 11 days of culture had elapsed. Prior SARS-CoV-2 infection was absent in the vaccine recipients, as shown by negative nucleocapsid antibodies. Half the medium was swapped for IL-2 medium on days 3 and 7. This specimen was CD4+ T cells from PBMCs cultured with HCoV-OC43 spike peptides, taken before COVID-19 vaccination. Documented subset: HCoV-OC43 spike overlapping peptide pool stimulation. The clonotype was recovered from a human donor who received a COVID-19 vaccine.

This CDR3 is CASSAGLSYEQYV. The CDR3 nucleotides are TGTGCCAGCAGTGCAGGACTATCCTACGAGCAGTACGTC. The J gene is TRBJ2-7, the V gene TRBV6-6; D is possibly TRBD2 (6 bases). The germline V gene has CDR1 MNHNY and CDR2 SVGAGI (reference sequence). The CDR3 has 13 amino acids. The germline V and J ends were trimmed by 5 bases and 1 base, with 9 bases remaining between them.